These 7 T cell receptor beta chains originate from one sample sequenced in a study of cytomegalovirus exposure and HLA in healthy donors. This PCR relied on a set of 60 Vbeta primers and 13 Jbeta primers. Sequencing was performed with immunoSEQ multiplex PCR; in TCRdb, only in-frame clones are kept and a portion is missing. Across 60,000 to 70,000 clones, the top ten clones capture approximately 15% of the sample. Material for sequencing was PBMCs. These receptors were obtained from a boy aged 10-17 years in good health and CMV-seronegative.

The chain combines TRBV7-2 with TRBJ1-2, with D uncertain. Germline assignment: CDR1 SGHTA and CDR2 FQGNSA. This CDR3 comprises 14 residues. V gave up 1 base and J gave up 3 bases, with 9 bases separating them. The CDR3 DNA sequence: TGTGCCAGCAGCTTAGTTGGCGGTCACTATGGCTACACCTTC. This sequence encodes CASSLVGGHYGYTF.

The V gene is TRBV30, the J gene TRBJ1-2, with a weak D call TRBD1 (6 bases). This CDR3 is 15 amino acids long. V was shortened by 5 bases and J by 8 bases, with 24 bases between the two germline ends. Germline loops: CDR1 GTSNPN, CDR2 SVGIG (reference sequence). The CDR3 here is CAWGGSLTGLRGYTF. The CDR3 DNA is TGTGCCTGGGGTGGCTCTCTTACAGGGCTAAGAGGCTACACCTTC.

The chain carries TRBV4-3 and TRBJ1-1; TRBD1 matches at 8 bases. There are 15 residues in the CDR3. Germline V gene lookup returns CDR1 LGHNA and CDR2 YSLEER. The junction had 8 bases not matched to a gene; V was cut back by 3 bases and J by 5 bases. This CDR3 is CASSHTDRVLTEAFF. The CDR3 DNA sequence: TGCGCCAGCAGCCACACGGACAGGGTATTGACTGAAGCTTTCTTT.

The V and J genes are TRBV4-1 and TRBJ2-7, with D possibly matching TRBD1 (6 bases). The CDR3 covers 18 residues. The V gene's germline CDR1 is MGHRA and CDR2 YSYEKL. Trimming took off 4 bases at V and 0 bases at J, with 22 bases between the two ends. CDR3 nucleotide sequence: TGCGCCAGCAGCCCCTCCTCAGGGGCGGCAGGGGCCTCCTACGAGCAGTACTTC. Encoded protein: CASSPSSGAAGASYEQYF.

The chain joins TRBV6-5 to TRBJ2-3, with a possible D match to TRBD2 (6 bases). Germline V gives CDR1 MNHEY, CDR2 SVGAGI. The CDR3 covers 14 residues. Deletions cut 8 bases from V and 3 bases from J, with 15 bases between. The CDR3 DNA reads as TGTGCCAGCGGTAGCGGAGGTGGTACAGATACGCAGTATTTT. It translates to CASGSGGGTDTQYF.

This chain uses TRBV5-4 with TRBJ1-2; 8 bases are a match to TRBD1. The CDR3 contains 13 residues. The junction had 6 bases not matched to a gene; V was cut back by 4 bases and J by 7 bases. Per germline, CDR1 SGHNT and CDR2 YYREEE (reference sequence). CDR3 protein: CASSQDRAGGYTF. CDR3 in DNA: TGTGCCAGCAGCCAGGACAGGGCCGGTGGCTACACCTTC.

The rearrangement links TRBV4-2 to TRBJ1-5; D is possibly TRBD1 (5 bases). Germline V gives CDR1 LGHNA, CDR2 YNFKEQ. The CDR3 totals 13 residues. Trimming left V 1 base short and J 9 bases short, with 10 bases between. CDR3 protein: CASSQARDRPQHF. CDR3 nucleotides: TGTGCCAGCAGCCAAGCCAGGGATAGGCCCCAGCATTTT.